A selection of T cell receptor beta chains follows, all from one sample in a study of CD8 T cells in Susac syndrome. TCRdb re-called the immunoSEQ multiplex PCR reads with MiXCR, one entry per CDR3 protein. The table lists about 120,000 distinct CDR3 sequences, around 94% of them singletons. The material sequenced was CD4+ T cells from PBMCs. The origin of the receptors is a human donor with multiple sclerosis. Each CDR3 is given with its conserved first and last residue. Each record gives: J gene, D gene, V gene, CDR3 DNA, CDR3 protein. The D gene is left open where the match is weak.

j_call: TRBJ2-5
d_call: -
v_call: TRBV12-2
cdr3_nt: TGTGCAAGTCGCTTAGCCGACTTCGGGTTTATCCGGGGCCCCCAGGGAGAGACCCAGTACTTC
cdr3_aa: CASRLADFGFIRGPQGETQYF

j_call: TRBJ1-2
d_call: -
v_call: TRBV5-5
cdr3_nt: TGTGCCAGCAGCTTGGCCGCGGTTAACTATGGCTACACCTTC
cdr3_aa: CASSLAAVNYGYTF

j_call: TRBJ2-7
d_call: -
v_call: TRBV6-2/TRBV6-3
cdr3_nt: TGTGCCACACGTTCGACTGAATCATTTAAGTCGGAGCAGTACTTC
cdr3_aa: CATRSTESFKSEQYF

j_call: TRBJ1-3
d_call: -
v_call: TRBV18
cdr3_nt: TGTGCCAGCTCACCACCCGCAGCCTCTGGAAACACCATATATTTT
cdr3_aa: CASSPPAASGNTIYF

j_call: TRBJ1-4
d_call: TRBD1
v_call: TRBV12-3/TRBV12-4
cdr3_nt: TGTGCCAGCAGCCTGCGGATGACAGGGTGGAATGAAAAACTGTTTTTT
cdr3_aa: CASSLRMTGWNEKLFF

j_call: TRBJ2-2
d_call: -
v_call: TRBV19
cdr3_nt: TGTGCCAGTAGGTCAGGGATAGGGGAGCTGTTTTTT
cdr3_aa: CASRSGIGELFF

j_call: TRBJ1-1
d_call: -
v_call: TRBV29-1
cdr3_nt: TGCAGCGTCTGGCGGGGGACCACTGAAGCTTTCTTT
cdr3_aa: CSVWRGTTEAFF

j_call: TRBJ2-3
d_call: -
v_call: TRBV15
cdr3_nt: TGTGCCACCAGCAGAGATCCGGGCGATCGGGATACGCAGTATTTT
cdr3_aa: CATSRDPGDRDTQYF

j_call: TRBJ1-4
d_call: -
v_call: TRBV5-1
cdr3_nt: TGCGCCAGCAGCCGGGCAGCGGCAACTAATGAAAAACTGTTTTTT
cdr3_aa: CASSRAAATNEKLFF

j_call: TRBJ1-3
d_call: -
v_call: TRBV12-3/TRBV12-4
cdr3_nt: TGTGCCAGCAGTTTCATGGGTTCTGGAAACACCATATATTTT
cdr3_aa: CASSFMGSGNTIYF

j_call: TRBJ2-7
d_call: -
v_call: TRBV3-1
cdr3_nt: TGTGCCAGCAGCCAAGATGGGGCCCGTACAGAGCAGTACTTC
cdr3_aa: CASSQDGARTEQYF

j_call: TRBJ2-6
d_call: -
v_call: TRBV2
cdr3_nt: TGTGCCAGCACCGGAGGGCCTGGGGCCAACGTCCTGACTTTC
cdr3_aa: CASTGGPGANVLTF

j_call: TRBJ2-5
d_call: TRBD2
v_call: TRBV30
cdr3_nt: TGTGCCTGGAGTGTACTAGCGGAAAAAGAGACCCAGTACTTC
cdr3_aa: CAWSVLAEKETQYF